These T cell receptor beta chains were read from a single sample in a study of HIV-infected children after antiretroviral therapy interruption. Each CDR3 protein is one row after TCRdb ran MiXCR on the 3' RACE reads. The sample shows approximately 15,000 distinct CDR3 sequences, 3.4% of them seen only once. Sample: CD45RO+ CD8+ T cells from PBMCs, pooled from several time points, taken from a donor given antiretroviral therapy, either interrupted or continuous. Receptors originate from a pool of human donors with HIV. CDR3s include the opening cysteine and the closing phenylalanine or tryptophan. The D gene is left open where the match is weak. Clone sizes are shown as how often the clone was seen (once, few, many) or a class if it is expanded.

clone size: many; D gene: .; J gene: TRBJ1-6; V gene: TRBV20-1; CDR3 DNA: TGCAGTGCTCCTTGGTCCGTCTCGGGTTCACCCCTCCACTTT; CDR3 protein: CSAPWSVSGSPLHF
clone size: many; D gene: .; J gene: TRBJ1-6; V gene: TRBV20-1; CDR3 DNA: TGCAGTGCTAGGACAAACGAGGCTTCACCCCTCCACTTT; CDR3 protein: CSARTNEASPLHF
clone size: many; D gene: .; J gene: TRBJ2-1; V gene: TRBV27; CDR3 DNA: TGTGCCAGCAGTAGCACAGATCCAACACGCTACAATGAGCAGTTCTTC; CDR3 protein: CASSSTDPTRYNEQFF
clone size: many; D gene: .; J gene: TRBJ1-2; V gene: TRBV27; CDR3 DNA: TGTGCCAGCAGTTTAGATGGGGGGGGTACTAACTATGGCTACACCTTC; CDR3 protein: CASSLDGGGTNYGYTF
clone size: many; D gene: TRBD2; J gene: TRBJ2-1; V gene: TRBV27; CDR3 DNA: TGTGCCAGCACCCCGGGGACTAGCGATTACAATGAGCAGTTCTTC; CDR3 protein: CASTPGTSDYNEQFF
clone size: many; D gene: .; J gene: TRBJ2-3; V gene: TRBV29-1; CDR3 DNA: TGCAGCGTCGTGGACGCAAACACAGATACGCAGTATTTT; CDR3 protein: CSVVDANTDTQYF
clone size: many; D gene: .; J gene: TRBJ1-1; V gene: TRBV3-1; CDR3 DNA: TGTGCCAGCAGCCCCTACACCATGAACACTGAAGCTTTCTTT; CDR3 protein: CASSPYTMNTEAFF
clone size: many; D gene: .; J gene: TRBJ2-5; V gene: TRBV20-1; CDR3 DNA: TGCAGTGCTAGATCTCCAACTAGTAACTCGGAGACCCAGTACTTC; CDR3 protein: CSARSPTSNSETQYF
clone size: many; D gene: .; J gene: TRBJ1-6; V gene: TRBV28; CDR3 DNA: TGTGCCAGCAGTTTTTTACCAAGGGTGCGGTCACCCCTCCACTTT; CDR3 protein: CASSFLPRVRSPLHF
clone size: many; D gene: .; J gene: TRBJ1-1; V gene: TRBV3-1; CDR3 DNA: TGTGCCAGCAGCCAGGGGGAGGGGCTGACTGAAGCTTTCTTT; CDR3 protein: CASSQGEGLTEAFF
clone size: many; D gene: .; J gene: TRBJ2-3; V gene: TRBV10-3; CDR3 DNA: TGTGCCATCAGTGAGTCAAGCTTATTGGGCACAGATACGCAGTATTTT; CDR3 protein: CAISESSLLGTDTQYF
clone size: few; D gene: .; J gene: TRBJ2-3; V gene: TRBV12-3/TRBV12-4; CDR3 DNA: TGTGCCAGCACCCCAGGGGAAAGAGGCACAGATACGCAGTATTTT; CDR3 protein: CASTPGERGTDTQYF